This TCR beta chain was identified in a study of Graves' ophthalmopathy and Graves' hyperthyroidism. Study in general: Ahead of any treatment, peripheral blood was obtained at the initial diagnosis.

It was from over 8.5 ml of fresh peripheral blood that the PBMCs came. Germline-derived CDR1 and CDR2 are LNHDA and SQIVND (reference sequence). Trimming stripped 6 bases from V and 5 bases from J, with 13 bases between. This CDR3 is built from 13 residues. Beta-chain TCR CDR3 regions were amplified from RNA transcripts. Second-round multiplex PCR came after a first-round RT-PCR that employed HTBI primers. TCRdb passed the multiplex PCR reads through MiXCR, listing each CDR3 protein once. The table shows about half a million distinct CDR3 sequences, with roughly an eighth occurring only once. This clonotype has at least ten counts.

This chain joins TRBV19 and TRBJ1-1; the D gene is possibly TRBD1 (6 bases). The sequenced sample was blood. This receptor was identified in a woman aged 25 to 39 with Graves' ophthalmopathy. Here the CDR3 DNA reads TGTGCCAGTAGGCAGGGGTTGGGGACTGAAGCTTTCTTT. Translated: CASRQGLGTEAFF.